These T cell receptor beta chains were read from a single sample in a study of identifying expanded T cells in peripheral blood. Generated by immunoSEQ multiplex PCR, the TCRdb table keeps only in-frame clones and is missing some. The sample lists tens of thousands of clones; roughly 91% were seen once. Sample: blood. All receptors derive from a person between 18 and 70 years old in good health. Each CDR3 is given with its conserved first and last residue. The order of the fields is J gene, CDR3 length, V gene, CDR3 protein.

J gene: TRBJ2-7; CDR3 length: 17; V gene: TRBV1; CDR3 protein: CTSSQELGTGGFNEQYF
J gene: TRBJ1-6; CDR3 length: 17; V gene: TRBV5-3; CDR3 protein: CARSLGSKYSYNSPLHF
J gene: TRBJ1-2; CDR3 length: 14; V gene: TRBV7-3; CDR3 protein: CASSLDKTNYGYTF
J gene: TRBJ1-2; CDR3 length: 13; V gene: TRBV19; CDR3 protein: CASSMEPNYGYTF
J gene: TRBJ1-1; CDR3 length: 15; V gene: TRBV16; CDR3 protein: CASSQFGTGANEAFF
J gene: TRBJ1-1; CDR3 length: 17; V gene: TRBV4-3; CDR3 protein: CASSQVFGDRGNTEAFF
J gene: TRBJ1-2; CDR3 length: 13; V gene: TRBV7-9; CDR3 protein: CASSSVINYGYTF
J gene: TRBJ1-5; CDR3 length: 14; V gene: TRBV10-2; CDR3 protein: CASSELGTDQPQHF
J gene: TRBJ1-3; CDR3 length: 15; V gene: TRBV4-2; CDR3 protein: CASSQDWSSGNTIYF
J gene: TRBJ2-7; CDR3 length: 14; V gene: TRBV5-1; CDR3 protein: CASSLQGAAYEQYF
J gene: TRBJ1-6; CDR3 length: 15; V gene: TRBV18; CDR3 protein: CASSALQRDNSPLHF
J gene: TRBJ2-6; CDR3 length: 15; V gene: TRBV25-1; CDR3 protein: CASSERSSGANVLTF
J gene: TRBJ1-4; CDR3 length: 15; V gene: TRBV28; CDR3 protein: CASTPRTGYNEKLFF
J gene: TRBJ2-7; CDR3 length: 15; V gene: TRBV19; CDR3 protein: CASSMAGTISYEQYF
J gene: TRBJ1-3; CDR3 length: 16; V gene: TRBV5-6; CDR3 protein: CASSLGDWASGNTIYF
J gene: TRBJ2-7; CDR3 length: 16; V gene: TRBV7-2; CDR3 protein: CASSLVPTGGVYEQYF
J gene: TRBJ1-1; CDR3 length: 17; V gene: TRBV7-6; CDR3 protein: CASSLDSGAGLNTEAFF
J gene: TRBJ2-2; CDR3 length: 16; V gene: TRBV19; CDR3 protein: CASSKGTGGYTGELFF
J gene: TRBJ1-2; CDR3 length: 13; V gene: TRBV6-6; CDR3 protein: CASSPRRDYGYTF
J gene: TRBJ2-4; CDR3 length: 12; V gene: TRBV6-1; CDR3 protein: CASRVGRDIQYF
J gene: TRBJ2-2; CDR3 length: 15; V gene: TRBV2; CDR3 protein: CASSGQGSNTGELFF
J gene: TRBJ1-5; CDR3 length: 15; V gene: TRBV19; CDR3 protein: CASSSPDRRDQPQHF
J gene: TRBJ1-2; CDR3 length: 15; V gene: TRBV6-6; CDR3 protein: CASSFFQGSSYGYTF
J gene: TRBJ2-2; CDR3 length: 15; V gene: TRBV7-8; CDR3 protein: CASSFWGPNTGELFF
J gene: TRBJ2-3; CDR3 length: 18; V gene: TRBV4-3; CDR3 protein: CASSPRLAGGVNTDTQYF
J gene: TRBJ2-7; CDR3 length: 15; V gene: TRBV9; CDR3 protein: CASSARTGPPYEQYF
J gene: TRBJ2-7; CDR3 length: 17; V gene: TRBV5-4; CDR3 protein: CASSSWGSGGAGYEQYF
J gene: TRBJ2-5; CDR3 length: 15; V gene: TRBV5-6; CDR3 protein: CASSLNGVRQETQYF
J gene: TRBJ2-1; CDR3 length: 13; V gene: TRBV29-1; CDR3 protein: CSVETDYYNEQFF
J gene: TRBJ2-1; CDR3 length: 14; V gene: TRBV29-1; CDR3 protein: CSAPGGALRNEQFF
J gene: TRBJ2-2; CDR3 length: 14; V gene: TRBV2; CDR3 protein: CASSPGLNTGELFF
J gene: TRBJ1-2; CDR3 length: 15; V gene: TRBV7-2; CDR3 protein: CASSGSTGIGRAYTF
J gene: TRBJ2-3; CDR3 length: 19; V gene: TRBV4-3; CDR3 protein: CASSQALAGAQLGWDTQYF
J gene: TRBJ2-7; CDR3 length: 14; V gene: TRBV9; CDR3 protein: CASSVGGSSYEQYF
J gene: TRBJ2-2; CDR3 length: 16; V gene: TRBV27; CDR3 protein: CASSHYPPQTGRELFF
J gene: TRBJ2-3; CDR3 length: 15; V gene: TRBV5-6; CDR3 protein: CASSWRTGGTDTQYF
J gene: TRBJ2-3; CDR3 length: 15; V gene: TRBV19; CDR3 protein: CASSLGQGTTDTQYF
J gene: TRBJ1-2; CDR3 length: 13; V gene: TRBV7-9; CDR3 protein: CASSPDSVYGYTF
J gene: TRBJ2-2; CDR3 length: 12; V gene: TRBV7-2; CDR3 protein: CASSFRDRELFF
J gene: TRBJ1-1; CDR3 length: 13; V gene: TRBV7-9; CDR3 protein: CASSFLTNTEAFF
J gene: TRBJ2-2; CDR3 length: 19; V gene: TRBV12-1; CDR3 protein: CASSFACCVGTPFTGELFF
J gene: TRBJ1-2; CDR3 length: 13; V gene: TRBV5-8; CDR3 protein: CASSLNLNYGYTF
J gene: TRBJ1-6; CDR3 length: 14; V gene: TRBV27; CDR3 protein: CASSFLDRASPLHF
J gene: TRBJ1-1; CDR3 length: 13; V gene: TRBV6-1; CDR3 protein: CASSPTGQLRSFF
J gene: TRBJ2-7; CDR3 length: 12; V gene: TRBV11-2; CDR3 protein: CASSPGWGEQYF
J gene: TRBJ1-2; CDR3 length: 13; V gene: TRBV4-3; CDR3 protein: CASSQSGNSGYTF